The rows below give T cell receptor beta chains drawn from one sample of a study of OX40 agonist ivuxolimab in advanced cancers. This table comes from immunoSEQ multiplex PCR, and its TCRdb copy is limited to in-frame clones, with some not included. The sample records roughly 65,000 clones, roughly 90% being singletons. The sequencing used CD4+ or CD8+ T cells sorted from blood, collected in a trial of the OX40 agonist ivuxolimab. Source of these receptors: an adult with an advanced solid tumor such as melanoma, head and neck, liver or kidney cancer. Each CDR3 is given with its conserved first and last residue. D genes are given only for firm matches. Where a row states a size, it is once, few, many or the class of an expanded clone; other rows omit it.

cdr3_length	clone_size	d_call	j_call	v_call	cdr3_aa	cdr3_nt
12	.	.	TRBJ2-1	TRBV15	CATTNGFHEQFF	TGTGCCACCACAAATGGGTTCCATGAGCAGTTCTTC
14	.	.	TRBJ2-2	TRBV19	CASHTVANTGELFF	TGTGCCAGTCATACAGTAGCGAACACCGGGGAGCTGTTTTTT
14	.	.	TRBJ1-1	TRBV10-1	CASSDGQGGTEAFF	TGCGCCAGCAGTGATGGGCAGGGAGGGACTGAAGCTTTCTTT
14	.	.	TRBJ2-5	TRBV7-3	CASSSKSQGETQYF	TGTGCCAGCAGCTCGAAGTCCCAGGGTGAGACCCAGTACTTC
14	.	.	TRBJ2-5	TRBV7-6	CASSLDIVWETQYF	TGTGCCAGCAGCTTAGATATAGTATGGGAGACCCAGTACTTC
15	.	.	TRBJ2-3	TRBV19	CASSIAGAGADTQYF	TGTGCCAGTAGTATTGCGGGGGCGGGAGCAGATACGCAGTATTTT
13	once	.	TRBJ1-5	TRBV28	CASSLLGAQPQHF	TGTGCCAGCAGTTTATTAGGGGCCCAGCCCCAGCATTTT
16	.	.	TRBJ1-4	TRBV11-2	CASSLLAGGLGEKLFF	TGTGCCAGCAGCTTGCTCGCCGGGGGCCTGGGCGAAAAACTGTTTTTT
13	.	.	TRBJ2-5	TRBV10-3	CAISVRAGETQYF	TGTGCCATCAGTGTCCGAGCGGGAGAGACCCAGTACTTC
14	once	.	TRBJ2-1	TRBV5-1	CASSLDTHFDEQFF	TGCGCCAGCAGCTTGGATACGCACTTCGACGAGCAGTTCTTC
16	.	.	TRBJ1-2	TRBV6-1	CASSEKGRTPNYGYTF	TGTGCCAGCAGTGAAAAGGGCAGGACTCCTAACTATGGCTACACCTTC
14	.	TRBD1	TRBJ2-1	TRBV27	CASTTGGSYNEQFF	TGTGCCAGCACTACAGGGGGCTCCTACAATGAGCAGTTCTTC
14	.	.	TRBJ1-2	TRBV6-6	CASSRREANYGYTF	TGTGCCAGCAGTCGCAGGGAGGCTAACTATGGCTACACCTTC
13	.	TRBD1	TRBJ2-7	TRBV7-3	CASSRDRGSEQYF	TGTGCCAGCAGCCGGGACAGGGGTAGCGAGCAGTACTTC
13	.	.	TRBJ2-7	TRBV18	CASSGPASYEQYF	TGTGCCAGCTCAGGACCAGCCTCCTACGAGCAGTACTTC
15	once	TRBD2	TRBJ2-3	TRBV9	CASSEPGGPTDTQYF	TGTGCCAGCAGCGAACCGGGAGGGCCCACAGATACGCAGTATTTT
14	.	.	TRBJ1-1	TRBV19	CASSRGGMNTEAFF	TGTGCCAGTAGTAGAGGGGGAATGAACACTGAAGCTTTCTTT
13	.	.	TRBJ2-7	TRBV10-3	CAISVPGEYEQYF	TGTGCCATCAGTGTTCCGGGGGAGTACGAGCAGTACTTC
15	once	TRBD2	TRBJ2-1	TRBV29-1	CSVGTSGSLYNEQFF	TGCAGCGTCGGGACTAGCGGGAGTTTGTACAATGAGCAGTTCTTC
15	.	TRBD2	TRBJ2-1	TRBV5-4	CASNPGLAVYNEQFF	TGTGCCAGCAACCCGGGACTAGCGGTCTACAATGAGCAGTTCTTC
16	.	.	TRBJ1-1	TRBV9	CASSPERGLGLTEAFF	TGTGCCAGCAGCCCCGAACGAGGGTTAGGCCTGACTGAAGCTTTCTTT
16	.	TRBD1	TRBJ1-2	TRBV2	CASRTGTGYANYGYTF	TGTGCCAGCAGAACCGGGACAGGGTATGCTAACTATGGCTACACCTTC
15	.	TRBD1	TRBJ2-7	TRBV28	CASSLVQGFKYEQYF	TGTGCCAGCAGTTTGGTACAGGGGTTTAAGTACGAGCAGTACTTC
13	.	TRBD1	TRBJ1-5	TRBV6-1	CASMSGGNQPQHF	TGTGCCAGCATGTCAGGGGGGAATCAGCCCCAGCATTTT
14	.	.	TRBJ2-3	TRBV4-1	CASSQEGSTDTQYF	TGCGCCAGCAGCCAAGAGGGGAGCACAGATACGCAGTATTTT
12	.	.	TRBJ1-2	TRBV2	CASRDGSYGYTF	TGTGCCAGTAGGGACGGTAGCTATGGCTACACCTTC
11	few	.	TRBJ1-1	TRBV20-1	CSAWTEKGAFF	TGCAGTGCTTGGACGGAGAAGGGAGCTTTCTTT
16	.	TRBD1	TRBJ2-1	TRBV27	CASSPRQGQSGNEQFF	TGTGCCAGCAGTCCCAGACAGGGGCAATCGGGGAATGAGCAGTTCTTC
15	.	.	TRBJ2-1	TRBV27	CASSVRDNSYNEQFF	TGTGCCAGCAGTGTCCGGGACAACTCCTACAATGAGCAGTTCTTC
17	.	TRBD1	TRBJ1-1	TRBV19	CASRTGTGKEKDTEAFF	TGTGCCAGTAGGACCGGGACAGGGAAGGAGAAGGACACTGAAGCTTTCTTT
13	once	.	TRBJ2-1	TRBV5-1	CASHSEGYNEQFF	TGCGCCAGCCATTCGGAAGGGTACAATGAGCAGTTCTTC
12	.	.	TRBJ2-7	TRBV28	CASHSELYEQYF	TGTGCCAGCCACTCAGAACTCTACGAGCAGTACTTC
14	.	.	TRBJ1-6	TRBV28	CASSLPKVASPLHF	TGTGCCAGCAGTTTACCCAAAGTCGCTTCACCCCTCCACTTT
16	.	.	TRBJ2-2	TRBV5-4	CASSNLGRKNTGELFF	TGTGCCAGCAGCAACCTCGGCAGGAAGAACACCGGGGAGCTGTTTTTT
16	.	TRBD1	TRBJ2-1	TRBV2	CASTWPTGQGANEQFF	TGTGCCAGCACCTGGCCCACAGGACAGGGGGCCAATGAGCAGTTCTTC
16	.	TRBD1	TRBJ1-3	TRBV15	CATSVGQGSSGNTIYF	TGTGCCACCAGCGTCGGACAGGGGAGCTCTGGAAACACCATATATTTT
12	.	.	TRBJ1-1	TRBV19	CASSIPPTEAFF	TGTGCCAGTAGTATCCCCCCTACTGAAGCTTTCTTT
15	.	.	TRBJ1-2	TRBV6-1	CASSEGRGTTYGYTF	TGTGCCAGCAGTGAAGGAAGGGGGACAACCTATGGCTACACCTTC
17	.	.	TRBJ2-1	TRBV5-1	CASSPRVPGSSYNEQFF	TGCGCCAGCAGCCCGCGGGTGCCGGGCAGCTCCTACAATGAGCAGTTCTTC
16	.	.	TRBJ1-3	TRBV15	CATSRDRQGSGNTIYF	TGTGCCACCAGCAGAGATCGGCAGGGGTCTGGAAACACCATATATTTT
15	.	.	TRBJ2-1	TRBV19	CASSTLASSYNEQFF	TGTGCCAGTAGTACTCTAGCGTCCTCCTACAATGAGCAGTTCTTC
14	.	TRBD1	TRBJ1-1	TRBV6-5	CAVNPGQGGTEAFF	TGTGCCGTCAATCCTGGACAGGGGGGGACTGAAGCTTTCTTT
14	.	.	TRBJ2-6	TRBV5-5	CASRIEPGANVLTF	TGTGCCAGCAGAATTGAACCTGGGGCCAACGTCCTGACTTTC
17	.	.	TRBJ1-3	TRBV2	CASSEALGGGGGNTIYF	TGTGCCAGCAGTGAAGCGCTTGGGGGGGGAGGTGGAAACACCATATATTTT
16	.	TRBD2	TRBJ2-1	TRBV19	CASSINLAGGYNEQFF	TGTGCCAGTAGTATTAATTTAGCGGGAGGTTACAATGAGCAGTTCTTC